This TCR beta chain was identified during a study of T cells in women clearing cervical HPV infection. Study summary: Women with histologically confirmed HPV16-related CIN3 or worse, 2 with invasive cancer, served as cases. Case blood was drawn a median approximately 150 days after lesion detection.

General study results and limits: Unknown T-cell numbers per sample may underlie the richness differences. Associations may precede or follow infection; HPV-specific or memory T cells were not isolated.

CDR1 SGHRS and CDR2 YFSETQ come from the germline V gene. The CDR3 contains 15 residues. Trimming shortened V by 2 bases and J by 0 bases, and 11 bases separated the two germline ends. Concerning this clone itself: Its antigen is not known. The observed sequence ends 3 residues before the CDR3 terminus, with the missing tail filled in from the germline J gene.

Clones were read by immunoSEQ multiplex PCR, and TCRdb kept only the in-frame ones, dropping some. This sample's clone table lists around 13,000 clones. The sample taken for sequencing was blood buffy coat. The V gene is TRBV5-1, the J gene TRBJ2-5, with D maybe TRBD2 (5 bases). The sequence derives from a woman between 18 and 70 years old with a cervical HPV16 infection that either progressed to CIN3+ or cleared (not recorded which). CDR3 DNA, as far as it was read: TGCGCCAGCAGCTTCTCGGGGAGAAACCAAGAGACC. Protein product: CASSFSGRNQET. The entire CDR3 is CASSFSGRNQETQYF.